The 11 T cell receptor beta chains given below trace back to one sample, sequenced in a study of response to subunit inactivated influenza vaccine. TCRdb called the RT-PCR reads again in MiXCR, with one record for every CDR3 protein. The sample holds 650,000 to 800,000 distinct CDR3 sequences; approximately 15% are singletons and the top ten take 6.5% to 8.5%. The material was PBMCs from blood, obtained 14 to 15 days before vaccination. Every receptor here comes from a man aged 50 or older who received an inactivated influenza vaccine.

In this sample, this clonotype turned up many times. V is TRBV29-1 and J is TRBJ2-3; 8 bases align to TRBD1. The CDR3 totals 15 residues. CDR1 and CDR2 from the germline V gene are SQVTM and ANQGSEA. V lost 5 bases to trimming and J lost 1 base; unmatched junction nucleotides: 8. CDR3 loop: CSVQGANWGTDTQYF. The CDR3 nucleotides read TGCAGCGTTCAGGGGGCAAACTGGGGCACAGATACGCAGTATTTT.

This clonotype occurred a few times. The CDR3 DNA is TGTGCCAGTAGTATACAGGGGGTGAACACTGAAGCTTTCTTT. Protein product: CASSIQGVNTEAFF. V usage is TRBV19 and J usage is TRBJ1-1; 7 bases are a match to TRBD1. Germline V gene sequence: CDR1 LNHDA, CDR2 SQIVND (reference sequence). V was pared by 2 bases and J by 0 bases, with 0 bases of the junction left unmatched. The CDR3 has 14 amino acids.

This clonotype has more than one count but fewer than ten. This sequence joins TRBV12-3 or TRBV12-4 and TRBJ2-3, with D maybe TRBD1 (5 bases). Trimming stripped 7 bases from V and 0 bases from J, with 14 bases between. The length of the CDR3 is 15 residues. Written as DNA, the CDR3 is TGTGCCAGCACAAGGGGCTTAAGAAGCACAGATACGCAGTATTTT. Translating it yields CASTRGLRSTDTQYF.

The chain is built from TRBV6-5 and TRBJ2-3, with D perhaps matching TRBD1 (6 bases). There are 16 residues in the CDR3. With 6 bases removed from V and 5 bases from J, the gap between germline ends came to 21 bases. The germline gives CDR1 MNHEY, CDR2 SVGAGI. This CDR3 is CASSLRQESLRDTQYF. CDR3 DNA sequence: TGTGCCAGCAGCTTAAGACAGGAGTCCCTTCGAGATACGCAGTATTTT.

The chain links TRBV5-1 to TRBJ2-3; 8 bases fit TRBD2. Germline lookup yields CDR1 SGHRS and CDR2 YFSETQ. V shed 6 bases and J 1 base; nucleotides not matched to a gene: 7. The CDR3 spans 15 residues. CDR3 DNA sequence: TGCGCCAGCACCGTGGTTAGCGGGGGCACAGATACGCAGTATTTT. Translated: CASTVVSGGTDTQYF.

This clonotype appeared a few times. The V call is TRBV12-3 or TRBV12-4, the J call TRBJ1-6; no definite D call. The CDR3 loop spans 13 amino acids. The V gene lost 6 bases and the J gene lost 7 bases, with 10 bases spanning the gap. DNA of the CDR3: TGTGCCAGCAGCATTACCGGGAATTCACCCCTCCACTTT. Its protein product is CASSITGNSPLHF.

This clonotype showed up just a few times. This CDR3 reads CASSQQTRRTDTQYF. The CDR3, as DNA: TGCGCCAGCAGCCAACAGACAAGACGCACAGATACGCAGTATTTT. This rearrangement joins TRBV4-1 to TRBJ2-3; no firm D call. Germline CDR1 reads MGHRA; CDR2 reads YSYEKL. Deletions cut 2 bases from V and 1 base from J, with 10 bases between. The CDR3 contains 15 residues.

In this sample, this clonotype turned up a few times. The genes are TRBV12-3 or TRBV12-4 and TRBJ2-4; TRBD1 matches 10 bases. The CDR3 runs 15 residues. The trim removed 5 bases at V and 4 bases at J, leaving 5 bases unmatched. DNA of the CDR3: TGTGCCAGCAGTCTACCGGGACAGGGGAAAAACATTCAGTACTTC. Protein sequence: CASSLPGQGKNIQYF.

J is TRBJ2-2 and V is TRBV3-1; 12 bases match TRBD2. The V gene end was trimmed by 2 bases and the J gene end by 3 bases; junction bases not matched to a gene: 10. In germline, CDR1 is LGHDT, CDR2 YNNKEL (reference sequence). The CDR3 covers 19 residues. CDR3 sequence reads: CASSQSPGLAGLYTGELFF. As DNA, the CDR3 is TGTGCCAGCAGCCAAAGCCCCGGACTAGCGGGACTCTACACCGGGGAGCTGTTTTTT.

This clonotype has more than one count but fewer than ten. The V and J genes are TRBV20-1 and TRBJ2-3; D might be TRBD2 (6 bases). CDR3 length: 16 residues. Germline assignment: CDR1 DFQATT and CDR2 SNEGSKA (reference sequence). V lost 0 bases to trimming and J lost 1 base, with 14 bases between them. The CDR3, as DNA: TGCAGTGCTAGAGATCCGTTCGGGAGAGGCACAGATACGCAGTATTTT. Its protein product is CSARDPFGRGTDTQYF.

The genes are TRBV7-8 and TRBJ2-1; 10 bases map to TRBD2. This CDR3 contains 16 residues. J lost 2 bases, V lost 4 bases, and 5 bases had no gene match. CDR1 and CDR2 from the germline V gene are SGHVS and FQNEAQ. The CDR3 nucleotides read TGTGCCAGCAGCTATCAAACTAGCGGGGCCTACAATGAGCAGTTCTTC. Protein product: CASSYQTSGAYNEQFF.